Sequencing of this T cell receptor beta chain was carried out in a study of blood T cells in healthy people across ages. Study observations and caveats: Across samples, TCR beta diversity tracked strongly with naive T cell percentage.

A J-beta primer mix and a sample-barcoded 5' primer were used in a second PCR of roughly 6 to 11 cycles. A tag from a template-switch adaptor with 12 random nucleotides marked each cDNA molecule. In TCRdb, the 5' RACE reads were re-called with MiXCR into one record per CDR3 protein. The sample contains around 940,000 distinct CDR3 sequences, roughly 51% of which appear only once. On this clonotype itself: Its antigen remains unidentified.

Each donor was a healthy Caucasian individual from Russia, aged about 6 to 100. Sequencing was performed on blood. This receptor was obtained from a woman in her sixties or seventies in good health.

The chain's CDR3 is CASSQFGRSEQYF. Here the CDR3 DNA reads TGTGCCAGCAGCCAATTCGGGAGGAGTGAGCAGTACTTC. The chain has TRBV3-1 and TRBJ2-5; 7 bases line up with TRBD2. After removal of 2 bases from V and 11 bases from J, the junction contained 8 bases not matched to a gene. The CDR3 has 13 amino acids. CDR1 is LGHDT, CDR2 YNNKEL, per germline (reference sequence).